One and the same sample provided the 18 T cell receptor beta chains below, sequenced in a study of blood T cell repertoires in COVID-19. The data were produced by immunoSEQ multiplex PCR, yet TCRdb's version contains in-frame clones alone and is incomplete. This sample has around 130,000 clones; 77% occur once, and the top ten carry roughly 8.6%. Sequencing was performed on peripheral blood. These receptors all stem from a human donor in a cohort sampled during active COVID-19.

This chain connects TRBV13 to TRBJ1-1; D might be TRBD1 (5 bases). Trimming removed 3 bases from V and 1 base from J, with 12 bases in between. The CDR3 consists of 15 residues. Germline lookup yields CDR1 PRHDT and CDR2 FYEKMQ (reference sequence). CDR3 loop: CASSLNIGQNTEAFF. DNA for the CDR3: TGTGCCAGCAGCTTGAATATAGGACAGAACACTGAAGCTTTCTTT.

The J gene is TRBJ1-5, the V gene TRBV6-6, with 7 positions matching TRBD1. Looked up from germline, CDR1 is MNHNY and CDR2 is SVGAGI (reference sequence). J was trimmed by 9 bases and V by 7 bases; bases with no gene match: 12. The CDR3 covers 14 residues. For the CDR3, the DNA is TGTGCCAGCACCCTACAACAGGGGCGGGGGCCCCAGCATTTT. Amino acid sequence: CASTLQQGRGPQHF.

The chain employs TRBV11-2 and TRBJ1-1; D remains unclear. The CDR3 length is 13 residues. Germline V CDR1 and CDR2: SGHAT, FQNNGV. V gave up 4 bases and J gave up 5 bases, with 11 bases separating them. CDR3 nucleotide sequence: TGTGCCAGCAGCTGGGAGGGCAGGACTGAAGCTTTCTTT. It is translated as CASSWEGRTEAFF.

CDR3 loop: CATSREEKGSHEQYF. In DNA form, the CDR3 reads TGTGCCACCAGCAGAGAGGAAAAGGGGTCACACGAGCAGTACTTC. The rearrangement links TRBV15 to TRBJ2-7, with D possibly TRBD1 on 5 matching bases. CDR3 length equals 15 residues. The germline V and J ends were trimmed by 0 bases and 5 bases, with 14 bases remaining between them. Germline V gene data show CDR1 as LNHNV and CDR2 as YYDKDF (reference sequence).

This rearrangement joins TRBV28 to TRBJ1-2; 9 bases line up with TRBD1. CDR1 and CDR2 (germline): MDHEN, SYDVKM. The CDR3 extends over 17 amino acids. The ends lost 7 bases at V and 3 bases at J; junction bases unmatched: 15. For the CDR3, the DNA is TGTGCCAGCATTCCTGGGACAGGGTTTTCAGGGGACTATGGCTACACCTTC. Its protein product is CASIPGTGFSGDYGYTF.

This clone was counted a single time. The chain links TRBV10-1 to TRBJ2-3; 8 bases map to TRBD2. Germline V gene lookup returns CDR1 WNHNN and CDR2 SYGVQD (reference sequence). The ends lost 3 bases at V and 2 bases at J; junction bases unmatched: 4. This CDR3 has 15 amino acids. This CDR3 is CASSDERGYTDTQYF. CDR3 coding DNA: TGCGCCAGCAGTGACGAGCGGGGGTACACAGATACGCAGTATTTT.

This clone was detected once. The CDR3 region is CASSEQARNQPQHF. CDR3 nucleotides: TGTGCCAGCAGTGAACAGGCGCGCAATCAGCCCCAGCATTTT. The rearrangement links TRBV2 to TRBJ1-5; D remains ambiguous. From germline, CDR1 is SNHLY and CDR2 FYNNEI. This CDR3 is 14 amino acids long. Trimming cost V 2 bases and J 2 bases, with 7 bases left between them.

The rearrangement uses TRBV9 and TRBJ1-2; D remains ambiguous. The CDR3 spans 12 residues. The germline gives CDR1 SGDLS, CDR2 YYNGEE. The germline V and J ends were trimmed by 1 base and 5 bases, with 6 bases remaining between them. CDR3 in amino acids: CASSVSSYGYTF. The CDR3 DNA reads as TGTGCCAGCAGCGTATCATCATATGGCTACACCTTC.

The chain combines TRBV7-8 with TRBJ2-7; D is undetermined. This CDR3 is built from 13 residues. Germline V gives CDR1 SGHVS, CDR2 FQNEAQ. Trimming took 3 bases from V and 1 from J, leaving 7 bases between them. CDR3 nucleotides: TGTGCCAGCAGCTTTCTAATATCCTACGAGCAGTACTTC. Translating gives CASSFLISYEQYF.

The table lists this clone with a few counts. Other DNA sequences of this sample code for an identical CDR3. The V and J genes are TRBV5-1 and TRBJ2-7, with D uncertain. CDR1 is SGHRS, CDR2 YFSETQ, per germline. The germline V and J ends were trimmed by 0 bases and 0 bases, with 4 bases remaining between them. The CDR3 has 13 residues. The CDR3 DNA reads TGCGCCAGCAGCTTGGCCAGCTCCTACGAGCAGTACTTC. It translates to CASSLASSYEQYF.

The chain recombines TRBV20-1 with TRBJ1-1; 7 bases align to TRBD1. The CDR3 has 11 amino acids. Germline assignment: CDR1 DFQATT and CDR2 SNEGSKA (reference sequence). V lost 6 bases to trimming and J lost 6 bases; unmatched junction nucleotides: 4. CDR3 bases: TGCAGTGCCACCAGGGGGTCTGAAGCTTTCTTT. Translation: CSATRGSEAFF.

CDR3 in amino acids: CSVEMDRASYEQYF. The CDR3 DNA reads TGCAGCGTGGAGATGGACAGGGCGTCCTACGAGCAGTACTTC. The V gene is TRBV29-1, the J gene TRBJ2-7, with 8 bases that match TRBD1. V gave up 6 bases and J gave up 1 base; unmatched junction bases: 8. Germline V gene lookup returns CDR1 SQVTM and CDR2 ANQGSEA. The CDR3 is 14 residues long.

The chain uses TRBV19 and TRBJ2-7; tentative D call: TRBD1 (7 bases). CDR1 and CDR2 (germline): LNHDA, SQIVND (reference sequence). CDR3 size: 13 residues. The germline V and J ends were trimmed by 5 bases and 5 bases, with 13 bases remaining between them. The CDR3 coding sequence is TGTGCCAGTAGTTCGTTCAGGGGGGACGAGCAGTACTTC. It specifies CASSSFRGDEQYF.

The chain has TRBV27 and TRBJ2-7; 7 nucleotides match TRBD2. The germline V gene has CDR1 MNHEY and CDR2 SMNVEV (reference sequence). Germline trimming cut 6 bases from V and 1 base from J; bases unmatched to any gene: 6. CDR3 size: 14 residues. CDR3 nucleotide sequence: TGTGCCAGCAGCCTCTGGCGGGAGTCCTACGAGCAGTACTTC. This sequence encodes CASSLWRESYEQYF.

This CDR3 reads CASRRTGPYGYTF. The CDR3 DNA reads TGTGCCAGCAGAAGAACAGGGCCCTATGGCTACACCTTC. The rearrangement links TRBV7-2 to TRBJ1-2, with TRBD1 as a possible D gene (6 bases). Germline V lookup: CDR1 SGHTA, CDR2 FQGNSA. V was pared by 6 bases and J by 4 bases, with 12 bases between. The CDR3 runs 13 residues.

This chain uses TRBV13 with TRBJ1-3; 7 positions match TRBD1. The CDR3 length is 18 residues. The germline gives CDR1 PRHDT, CDR2 FYEKMQ (reference sequence). V was clipped by 0 bases and J by 0 bases; unmatched bases: 8. The CDR3 loop reads CASSLGLPGQLSGNTIYF. Written as DNA, the CDR3 is TGTGCCAGCAGCTTAGGACTCCCGGGACAGCTCTCTGGAAACACCATATATTTT.

The chain links TRBV1 to TRBJ2-7; no DNA check was done on the table's D call, TRBD2. TRBV1 is deemed a pseudogene. The CDR3 is 19 amino acids. The CDR3 protein is CTSSQARTCGSLKNYEQYF. In DNA form, the CDR3 reads TGCACCAGCAGCCAAGCCCGCACATGCGGGAGCTTAAAAAACTACGAGCAGTACTTC.

This clone was found once. This chain links TRBV4-1 with TRBJ2-4; a weak D match, TRBD2 (6 bases). Trimming removed 1 base from V and 6 bases from J, with 13 bases in between. Germline V gene lookup returns CDR1 MGHRA and CDR2 YSYEKL. CDR3 length: 15 amino acids. The CDR3 sequence is CASSQGLGGTNIQYF. CDR3 coding DNA: TGCGCCAGCAGCCAAGGGCTTGGCGGGACAAACATTCAGTACTTC.